This T cell receptor beta chain came from a study of neurological immune-mediated disorders. CDR1 is DFQATT and CDR2 is SNEGSKA in the germline V gene (reference sequence). CDR3 length: 13 amino acids. With 2 bases clipped from V and 5 bases from J, the junction kept 3 bases outside the gene matches. Synthesis of cDNA was performed by 5'RACE using 10-nucleotide random UMIs. TCRdb re-derived calls from the 5' RACE reads in MiXCR, one entry per CDR3 protein. The sample includes approximately 48,000 distinct CDR3 sequences, 12% of them seen just once. Study outcomes and limitations: No expanded-clone CDR3 amino acid sequence recurred across subjects, suggesting private TCR-beta repertoires.

This clonotype has a count of ten or more. Its antigen is not known. As to time point: longitudinal time-point 3. The chain combines TRBV20-1 with TRBJ2-7; TRBD2 aligns across 10 bases. Material: PBMCs. The sequence was obtained from a male donor with HTLV-1-associated myelopathy (HAM/TSP). This CDR3 reads CSARPSGGNEQYF. As DNA, the CDR3 is TGCAGTGCTAGACCTAGCGGGGGCAACGAGCAGTACTTC.